One and the same sample provided the 20 T cell receptor beta chains below, sequenced in a study of vaccination and CD4 T cells after COVID-19. Which antigens these TCRs recognize remains unknown. Oncomine TCR Beta short-read sequencing was applied to DNA from cultured CD4+ T cells. Cultured CD4+ T cells were the source of extracted genomic DNA. TCRdb called the PCR reads again in MiXCR, with one record for every CDR3 protein. The sample lists approximately 9,900 distinct CDR3 sequences, 35% to 45% occurring once. Treatment defined: 10-day PBMC culture with coronavirus spike peptide pools or control peptides (ViraFEST assay). The unexposed donor's CD4+ T cells were collected before the COVID-19 pandemic (2011-2018). The sequenced material came from CD4+ T cells from blood, cultured in vitro. These receptors all stem from a human donor in good health.

The DNA of the CDR3 is TGCAGTGCTAGATCGGGGGTTGGCAATCAGCCCCAGCATTTT. Translating gives CSARSGVGNQPQHF. The rearrangement joins TRBV20-1 to TRBJ1-5, with D perhaps matching TRBD1 (5 bases). The germline CDR1 and CDR2 sequences are DFQATT and SNEGSKA (reference sequence). The CDR3 extends over 14 amino acids. The V and J ends lost 2 bases and 2 bases respectively, with 10 bases between them.

Note on this clonotype: Its ends do not fully match the called genes, so a read error is possible. V gene TRBV27 combines with J gene TRBJ1-2; 7 nucleotides align to TRBD1. The germline V gene encodes CDR1 MNHEY and CDR2 SMNVEV (reference sequence). The CDR3 sequence is 15 residues long. CDR3 region: CASGLQLTGNYGYTF. CDR3 DNA: TGTGCCAGCGGTTTACAACTGACAGGGAACTATGGCTACACCTTC.

As DNA, the CDR3 is TGTGCCAGCAGTGACAGGGTAAGCTCTGGGGCCAACGTCCTGACTTTC. Translated: CASSDRVSSGANVLTF. J is TRBJ2-6 and V is TRBV27, with TRBD1 matching over 7 bases. Per germline, CDR1 MNHEY and CDR2 SMNVEV (reference sequence). The V and J ends lost 5 bases and 0 bases, in that order; junction bases with no gene match: 4. The CDR3 runs to 16 residues.

The sample holds a few counts of this clonotype. The chain uses TRBV27 and TRBJ2-6; 7 positions match TRBD1. With 6 bases clipped from V and 7 bases from J, the junction kept 12 bases outside the gene matches. The CDR3 length is 16 residues. Germline V gene data show CDR1 as MNHEY and CDR2 as SMNVEV (reference sequence). The CDR3 sequence: CASRERQGSIANVLTF. The CDR3 nucleotides read TGTGCCAGCAGGGAAAGACAGGGTTCCATTGCCAACGTCCTGACTTTC.

The CDR3 sequence: CSAPGPLKEWPYNEQFF. CDR3 coding DNA: TGCAGTGCTCCAGGCCCACTCAAGGAATGGCCCTACAATGAGCAGTTCTTC. The chain employs TRBV20-1 and TRBJ2-1; D gene uncertain. This CDR3 is 17 amino acids long. Trimming removed 5 bases at V and 2 bases at J, with 22 bases between. Germline CDR1 and CDR2: DFQATT and SNEGSKA (reference sequence).

This chain links TRBV7-3 with TRBJ2-2; possibly TRBD1 or TRBD2 for D (5 bases each). Germline-derived CDR1 and CDR2 are SGHTA and FQGTGA. CDR3 length: 16 residues. Trimming shortened V by 5 bases and J by 2 bases, and 15 bases separated the two germline ends. CDR3 coding DNA: TGTGCCAGCAGCACCGGGACCCCACTTAACACCGGGGAGCTGTTTTTT. It is translated as CASSTGTPLNTGELFF.

This clonotype was picked up a small number of times. This chain uses TRBV15 with TRBJ1-5; 11 bases map to TRBD1. The CDR3 sequence is 15 residues long. After removal of 5 bases from V and 4 bases from J, the junction contained 4 bases not matched to a gene. The germline V gene encodes CDR1 LNHNV and CDR2 YYDKDF (reference sequence). The CDR3: CATSLWDRGNQPQHF. The CDR3 DNA follows: TGTGCCACCAGCTTATGGGACAGGGGGAATCAGCCCCAGCATTTT.

This clonotype showed up just once. V is TRBV6-1 and J is TRBJ2-5, with TRBD2 identical over 15 bases. Germline V lookup: CDR1 MNHNS, CDR2 SASEGT. CDR3 length: 16 residues. With V trimmed by 5 bases and J by 5 bases, 6 bases remained unmatched. The CDR3 DNA follows: TGTGCCAGCAGTCAGGGACTAGCGGGAGGTGTGGAGACCCAGTACTTC. Amino acids: CASSQGLAGGVETQYF.

A single count supports this clonotype. This sequence joins TRBV10-3 and TRBJ2-2; maybe TRBD1 (5 bases). The germline CDR1 and CDR2 sequences are ENHRY and SYGVKD. The CDR3 totals 15 residues. Trimming took off 6 bases at V and 5 bases at J, with 16 bases between the two ends. The CDR3 here is CAISQQQVATGELFF. The CDR3 nucleotides read TGTGCCATCAGCCAGCAACAGGTAGCAACCGGGGAGCTGTTTTTT.

This clonotype was counted between two and nine times. This chain joins TRBV18 and TRBJ2-5; TRBD2 matches at 15 bases. CDR3 length: 16 residues. Germline V gene lookup returns CDR1 KGHSH and CDR2 LQKENI. V lost 5 bases, J lost 2 bases, and 3 bases stayed unmatched. The CDR3: CASSVGLAGGQETQYF. The CDR3 bases are TGTGCCAGCTCAGTAGGACTAGCGGGAGGGCAAGAGACCCAGTACTTC.

The CDR3: CASETASGLGELFF. The CDR3 coding sequence is TGTGCCAGTGAAACGGCTAGCGGTCTCGGGGAGCTGTTTTTT. This chain joins TRBV19 and TRBJ2-2, with 7 bases lining up with TRBD2. V shed 8 bases, J shed 7 bases, and the junction held 10 bases outside the gene matches. CDR3 length: 14 residues. Germline V lookup: CDR1 LNHDA, CDR2 SQIVND (reference sequence).

This clonotype came up a few times. The chain has TRBV20-1 and TRBJ2-7; 16 positions match TRBD2. V trimming: 5 bases; J trimming: 6 bases; junction bases outside the gene matches: 7. Germline V gene lookup returns CDR1 DFQATT and CDR2 SNEGSKA (reference sequence). The CDR3 is 15 residues long. CDR3 residues: CSAVGLAGGPIEQYF. The CDR3 DNA reads as TGCAGTGCTGTGGGACTAGCGGGAGGGCCCATCGAGCAGTACTTC.

The J gene is TRBJ2-3, the V gene TRBV20-1; tentative D call: TRBD1 (6 bases). The CDR3 has 15 amino acids. The V gene's germline CDR1 is DFQATT and CDR2 SNEGSKA (reference sequence). The V and J ends lost 0 bases and 2 bases respectively, with 12 bases between them. In nucleotides, the CDR3 is TGCAGTGCTAGAGATCCCTCGGGACACACAGATACGCAGTATTTT. This sequence encodes CSARDPSGHTDTQYF.

The CDR3 sequence: CSVEGGGRGLSYEQYF. The CDR3 region has the DNA TGCAGCGTTGAAGGCGGGGGTCGCGGACTTTCCTACGAGCAGTACTTC. The chain uses TRBV29-1 and TRBJ2-7, with TRBD2 matching 7 bases. Germline CDR1 and CDR2: SQVTM and ANQGSEA. The CDR3 totals 16 residues. V lost 1 base, J lost 1 base, and 10 bases stayed unmatched.

V and J are TRBV7-6 and TRBJ2-2, with a possible D match to TRBD1 (6 bases). Deletions cut 5 bases from V and 2 bases from J, with 12 bases between. This CDR3 has 15 residues. Looked up from germline, CDR1 is SGHVS and CDR2 is FNYEAQ. This CDR3 reads CASSNPRGNTGELFF. The CDR3 bases are TGTGCCAGCAGCAACCCCAGGGGAAACACCGGGGAGCTGTTTTTT.

This clonotype was seen more than once but under ten times. This chain links TRBV20-1 with TRBJ1-2; D uncertain. CDR1 is DFQATT and CDR2 is SNEGSKA in the germline V gene (reference sequence). This CDR3 is 12 amino acids long. V was clipped by 1 base and J by 4 bases, with 7 bases between them. As DNA, the CDR3 is TGCAGTGCTAGAGCCCTCAGCTATGGCTACACCTTC. Translating it yields CSARALSYGYTF.

This clonotype appeared a few times. The chain combines TRBV6-1 with TRBJ2-1; D is possibly TRBD2 (6 bases). Germline V gives CDR1 MNHNS, CDR2 SASEGT. This CDR3 spans 16 amino acids. Trimming took 2 bases from V and 4 from J, leaving 15 bases between them. The CDR3 reads CASSEYRSSDYNEQFF. The CDR3, as DNA: TGTGCCAGCAGTGAATATAGGTCTAGCGATTACAATGAGCAGTTCTTC.

The rearrangement joins TRBV20-1 to TRBJ2-7; TRBD1 might be the D (6 bases). Germline values: CDR1 DFQATT, CDR2 SNEGSKA (reference sequence). V was pared by 6 bases and J by 7 bases, with 16 bases between. The CDR3 has 12 residues. The CDR3 loop reads CSAKRTGNEQYF. In DNA form, the CDR3 reads TGCAGTGCGAAGAGAACAGGGAATGAGCAGTACTTC.

This rearrangement joins TRBV27 to TRBJ2-3; D might be TRBD1 (5 bases). Germline V CDR1 and CDR2: MNHEY, SMNVEV (reference sequence). CDR3 length: 14 residues. V lost 8 bases and J lost 2, with 14 bases in between. The chain's CDR3 is CASSIRVDTDTQYF. The DNA for the CDR3 is TGTGCCAGCTCGATCAGGGTGGACACAGATACGCAGTATTTT.

The V and J genes are TRBV6-5 and TRBJ1-1; D unresolved. The CDR3 runs 16 residues. V was trimmed by 1 base and J by 5 bases, leaving 17 bases between them. Germline V CDR1 and CDR2: MNHEY, SVGAGI. This chain's CDR3 is CASSYFARQSGTEAFF. CDR3 sequence (DNA): TGTGCCAGCAGTTACTTTGCCCGCCAATCTGGGACTGAAGCTTTCTTT.